The text below deals with one TCR beta chain. Its antigen is still unknown. Researchers ran the PCR with 60 Vbeta and 13 Jbeta primers. Method: immunoSEQ multiplex PCR; TCRdb's copy keeps in-frame clones and lacks some. This table has 85,000 to 100,000 clones, about 85% appearing once. V shed 4 bases, J shed 0 bases, and the junction held 6 bases outside the gene matches. The CDR3 consists of 16 residues. Germline V gene sequence: CDR1 SGHRS, CDR2 YFSETQ. Donors were ostensibly healthy at sampling, although undocumented immune exposures were probable. These data are taken from a study of cytomegalovirus exposure and HLA in healthy donors. General observations from the study: It was only CMV serostatus that was available as immune exposure information.

The rearrangement joins TRBV5-1 to TRBJ1-3; 8 nucleotides match TRBD1. The sample was PBMCs. The source is a female donor in good health and CMV-seropositive. CDR3 bases: TGCGCCAGCAGCCGGACAGGGCCTAGCTCTGGAAACACCATATATTTT. Translation gives CASSRTGPSSGNTIYF.